Presented here are 15 T cell receptor beta chains from one specimen sequenced in a study of CD8 T cells in ankylosing spondylitis. TCRdb analysed the 5' RACE reads with MiXCR anew, one entry per CDR3 protein. The sample consists of hundreds of thousands of distinct CDR3 sequences, 10% to 15% of them appearing once. Points from the study as a whole: What seemed typical of ankylosing spondylitis blood was a TCR beta motif built from 8 or 9 highly homologous variants.

No cognate antigen is known for these TCRs. The sequenced material came from blood, either unsorted or a sorted T cell fraction (not recorded which). These receptors originate from a male donor with ankylosing spondylitis.

This clonotype was seen a few times. The chain joins TRBV2 to TRBJ2-1; D might be TRBD2 (5 bases). This CDR3 is built from 12 residues. V was trimmed by 4 bases and J by 7 bases, leaving 8 bases between them. CDR1 is SNHLY, CDR2 FYNNEI, per germline. The CDR3 coding sequence is TGTGCCAGCAGTGGTACTAGTAATGAGCAGTTCTTC. This codes for CASSGTSNEQFF.

The chain uses TRBV20-1 and TRBJ2-7, with a tentative D call TRBD1 (6 bases). Per the germline V gene, CDR1 is DFQATT and CDR2 is SNEGSKA (reference sequence). The CDR3 has 13 amino acids. V was trimmed by 5 bases and J by 3 bases, leaving 14 bases between them. DNA for the CDR3: TGCAGTGCTGGCCGGGACATAGACTACGAGCAGTACTTC. This codes for CSAGRDIDYEQYF.

In this sample, this clonotype turned up a few times. The V call is TRBV20-1, the J call TRBJ2-5; 9 nucleotides match TRBD2. Germline assignment: CDR1 DFQATT and CDR2 SNEGSKA (reference sequence). V lost 5 bases, J lost 5 bases, and 6 bases stayed unmatched. This CDR3 is built from 13 residues. The CDR3 spells CSAWTSDRETQYF. In DNA form, the CDR3 reads TGCAGTGCTTGGACTAGCGATCGGGAGACCCAGTACTTC.

The chain links TRBV9 to TRBJ2-1; no definite D call. Trimming stripped 4 bases from V and 2 bases from J, with 13 bases between. Looked up from germline, CDR1 is SGDLS and CDR2 is YYNGEE. The CDR3 runs 15 residues. The CDR3 loop reads CASSFSNVAYNEQFF. The CDR3 DNA is TGTGCCAGCAGCTTCTCGAACGTAGCCTACAATGAGCAGTTCTTC. The full variable domain, its missing parts supplied by reference TRBV9 and TRBJ2-1, is DSGVTQTPKHLITATGQRVTLRCSPRSGDLSVYWYQQSLDQGLQFLIQYYNGEERAKGNILERFSAQQFPDLHSELNLSSLELGDSALYFCASSFSNVAYNEQFFGPGTRLTVL.

The chain uses TRBV20-1 and TRBJ1-5; D uncertain. Trimming left V 4 bases short and J 7 bases short, with 17 bases between. Germline lookup yields CDR1 DFQATT and CDR2 SNEGSKA (reference sequence). This CDR3 has 14 residues. In DNA, the CDR3 is TGCAGTGCTACCTCAAGGCGGTCATACCAGCCCCAGCATTTT. Translating gives CSATSRRSYQPQHF.

This clonotype came up many times. The chain joins TRBV20-1 to TRBJ2-7, with D possibly being TRBD2 (6 bases). V was trimmed by 8 bases and J by 5 bases, leaving 10 bases between them. The CDR3 spans 10 residues. Germline CDR1 is DFQATT and CDR2 is SNEGSKA (reference sequence). For the CDR3, the DNA is TGCAGTTACGGGAGAAACGAGCAGTACTTC. Encoded protein: CSYGRNEQYF.

The genes are TRBV4-2 and TRBJ2-7; 12 positions agree with TRBD2. J was trimmed by 2 bases and V by 2 bases; bases with no gene match: 13. The CDR3 totals 19 residues. Germline V gene sequence: CDR1 LGHNA, CDR2 YNFKEQ. CDR3 sequence: CASSQFIVLASGRAYEQYF. CDR3 bases: TGTGCCAGCAGCCAATTCATAGTCCTGGCTAGCGGGAGGGCCTACGAGCAGTACTTC.

This sequence joins TRBV18 and TRBJ2-7; D unresolved. V gave up 1 base and J gave up 3 bases, with 13 bases separating them. Germline assignment: CDR1 KGHSH and CDR2 LQKENI. The CDR3 sequence is 15 residues long. Here the CDR3 DNA reads TGTGCCAGCTCACCACGTCTCGGTCGGAACTACGAGCAGTACTTC. It translates to CASSPRLGRNYEQYF.

V usage is TRBV6-2 or TRBV6-3 and J usage is TRBJ2-5; maybe TRBD2 (6 bases). Trimming left V 7 bases short and J 6 bases short, with 21 bases between. The CDR3 runs 15 residues. Germline V gene sequence: CDR1 MNHEY, CDR2 SVGEGT. CDR3 sequence (DNA): TGTGCCAGCACTCACACTGGGCGGGGAAGGAAGACCCAGTACTTC. Translated: CASTHTGRGRKTQYF.

This clonotype was picked up many times. For the CDR3, the DNA is TGTGCCACCGCTCTTGGAGGGGCCCATGAGCAGTTCTTC. As protein: CATALGGAHEQFF. This chain joins TRBV24-1 and TRBJ2-1; possibly TRBD2 for D (6 bases). The CDR3 extends over 13 amino acids. CDR1 is KGHDR and CDR2 is SFDVKD in the germline V gene. The V gene lost 9 bases and the J gene lost 8 bases, with 16 bases spanning the gap.

This clonotype was found a few times. The chain joins TRBV12-3 or TRBV12-4 to TRBJ1-3; 10 bases match TRBD1. V dropped 7 bases and J dropped 4; count of bases not matched to a gene: 7. The CDR3 is made up of 15 amino acids. CDR3 residues: CASNIPGQGGNTIYF. The CDR3 region has the DNA TGTGCCAGCAATATACCGGGACAGGGGGGAAACACCATATATTTT.

This chain links TRBV20-1 with TRBJ2-4; unclear D gene. CDR3 length equals 14 residues. The V gene lost 0 bases and the J gene lost 0 bases, with 6 bases spanning the gap. Germline CDR1 DFQATT, CDR2 SNEGSKA (reference sequence). CDR3: CSARDQLAKNIQYF. The CDR3 DNA is TGCAGTGCTAGAGATCAACTAGCCAAAAACATTCAGTACTTC.

In its sample, this clonotype was seen many times. J is TRBJ1-1 and V is TRBV28; TRBD1 is a possible D gene (5 bases). This CDR3 region has 16 residues. The ends were cut back, 2 bases at V and 1 base at J, with 14 bases in the middle. Germline values: CDR1 MDHEN, CDR2 SYDVKM. The CDR3 nucleotides are TGTGCCAGCAGTTTAATCGGTGGGGCAGGGAACACTGAAGCTTTCTTT. It specifies CASSLIGGAGNTEAFF.

The V call is TRBV7-2, the J call TRBJ2-3; perhaps TRBD2 as D (7 bases). Germline CDR1 reads SGHTA; CDR2 reads FQGNSA. V was trimmed by 1 base and J by 4 bases, leaving 9 bases between them. This CDR3 spans 14 amino acids. DNA of the CDR3: TGTGCCAGCAGCTTAGAGGGGGGGGCAGATACGCAGTATTTT. Its translation: CASSLEGGADTQYF.

A remark on this clonotype: The germline gene is not matched at one end of the junction; a read error may be the cause. The chain is built from TRBV7-8 and TRBJ2-1, with TRBD2 as a possible D gene (6 bases). The CDR3 runs to 15 residues. Germline-derived CDR1 and CDR2 are SGHVS and FQNEAQ. CDR3 region: CASSLEWGGVSRPLF. Here the CDR3 DNA reads TGTGCCAGCAGCTTAGAGTGGGGAGGAGTGAGCCGCCCCCTCTTC.